Described below is a single T cell receptor (beta chain) sequence and its context. Its antigen is currently unknown. Germline CDR1 is MNHNS and CDR2 is SASEGT. The CDR3 is 14 residues long. Trimming left V 6 bases short and J 1 base short, with 9 bases between. This specimen comes from a study of CD8 T cells in ankylosing spondylitis. Notes on the study in general: Matched ankylosing spondylitis synovial fluid reportedly contained a significantly enriched population of disease-linked clones.

TCRdb reprocessed the 5' RACE reads with MiXCR, giving one entry per CDR3 protein. The table records approximately 100,000 distinct CDR3 sequences, less than 25% of them present only once. J is TRBJ2-2 and V is TRBV6-1, with a weak D call TRBD1 (5 bases). What was sequenced was synovial fluid, either unsorted or a sorted T cell fraction (not recorded which). This receptor was obtained from a male donor with ankylosing spondylitis. The CDR3: CASRWTRNTGELFF. The CDR3, as DNA: TGTGCCAGCAGATGGACAAGGAACACCGGGGAGCTGTTTTTT.